A single sample gave rise to the 30 T cell receptor beta chains below, sequenced in a study of tumor-infiltrating lymphocytes in primary liver carcinoma. Unsorted bulk tissue, roughly 20-33 mg of it, served as the source for co-extraction of RNA and DNA. Researchers generated TCR beta cDNA from about 460 ng of total RNA, relying on a constant-region primer. Three nested multiplex PCR rounds, a slightly modified ARM-PCR, produced the libraries for TCR beta. Forward primers for TRBV1-TRBV30 and a C-beta reverse primer served the first two PCR rounds, at approximately 10 cycles each. TCRdb reanalysed the multiplex PCR reads using MiXCR and keeps one entry per CDR3 protein. The sample records 95,000 to 100,000 distinct CDR3 sequences, under 70% being singletons. Sequencing was performed on liver tumor tissue from sampling region 2. Subset indicated: tumor region T2, inferior pole. All receptors come from a woman aged 55-75 years with primary liver carcinoma and hepatitis B virus infection.

As concerns this clonotype: Since the CDR3 does not end with the conserved phenylalanine or tryptophan, this likely comes from a read error. The limits of the CDR3 on the DNA are not certain, so only TCRdb's listed CDR3 is given. V usage is TRBV11-2 and J usage is TRBJ2-3; whether TRBD2, the table's D call, matches the DNA was not checked. Germline CDR1 reads SGHAT; CDR2 reads FQNNGV. Inclusive of both ends, the CDR3 amounts to 15 amino acids. CDR3 region: CASSPGLACPDTQYC.

Many counts were recorded for this clonotype. The rearrangement joins TRBV28 to TRBJ2-1; 8 bases map to TRBD2. The CDR3 contains 15 residues. The V and J ends lost 5 bases and 8 bases, in that order; junction bases with no gene match: 11. Germline CDR1 is MDHEN and CDR2 is SYDVKM. The CDR3 coding sequence is TGTGCCAGCAGTCCATCAGGCGGGAGGTTATATGAGCAGTTCTTC. Translating it yields CASSPSGGRLYEQFF.

In regard to this clonotype: A read error is likely, as this CDR3 ends without the conserved phenylalanine or tryptophan. The rearrangement links TRBV11-2 to TRBJ2-5; no reliable D call. Germline V gene sequence: CDR1 SGHAT, CDR2 FQNNGV. This CDR3 comprises 16 residues. In DNA form, the CDR3 reads TGTGCCACCAGCTTAGGATTTTCACCCAGCAGAGAGACCCAGTACTCC. Its translation: CATSLGFSPSRETQYS.

The CDR3 bases are TGTGCCAGCAGGCTAGGACAGGGATCCTGGGAGCTGTTTTTT. It yields the protein CASRLGQGSWELFF. The V gene is TRBV6-4, the J gene TRBJ2-2; 8 bases fit TRBD1. V shed 6 bases and J 9 bases; nucleotides not matched to a gene: 9. This CDR3 spans 14 amino acids. Germline V gene lookup returns CDR1 MRHNA and CDR2 SNTAGT.

This clonotype was observed a single time. Here the CDR3 omits its conserved ending phenylalanine or tryptophan, so a read error is the likely source. CDR3 sequence reads: CSVASGSYEQYS. The CDR3 nucleotides are TGCAGCGTTGCCTCAGGGTCCTACGAGCAGTACTCC. The rearrangement uses TRBV29-1 and TRBJ2-7; D perhaps matches TRBD1 (5 bases). This CDR3 has 12 residues. V dropped 4 bases and J dropped 1 base, with 8 bases sitting between them. The germline V gene encodes CDR1 SQVTM and CDR2 ANQGSEA.

Concerning this clonotype: The junction shows a germline mismatch at one end, possibly a read error. The gene calls are TRBV11-2 and TRBJ2-1, with D unclear. There are 12 residues in the CDR3. Germline loops: CDR1 SGHAT, CDR2 FQNNGV. The CDR3 bases are TGTGCCAGCAGCATCACTGACAATGAGGAGTTCTTC. Residues: CASSITDNEEFF. Combining the CDR3 with reference TRBV11-2 and TRBJ2-1 gives the whole variable domain EAGVAQSPRYKIIEKRQSVAFWCNPISGHATLYWYQQILGQGPKLLIQFQNNGVVDDSQLPKDRFSAERLKGVDSTLKIQPAKLEDSAVYLCASSITDNEEFFGPGTRLTVL.

Concerning this clonotype: At one of its ends the junction is not consistent with the germline gene, which may arise from a read error. This chain links TRBV11-3 with TRBJ2-3; 8 bases are a match to TRBD2. The CDR3 has 14 amino acids. The germline V gene encodes CDR1 SGHNT and CDR2 YENEEA. CDR3 loop: CTSSFRTSTHTQYF. CDR3 in DNA: TGTACCAGCAGCTTCAGGACTAGCACGCATACGCAGTATTTT.

Note on this clonotype: A much larger clone sits a single nucleotide away, making a read error possible. The CDR3 spells CVISEWDSYNEQFF. In DNA form, the CDR3 reads TGTGTCATCAGTGAGTGGGACTCTTACAATGAGCAGTTCTTC. This chain joins TRBV10-3 and TRBJ2-1; D possibly corresponds to TRBD2 (6 bases). Germline V gives CDR1 ENHRY, CDR2 SYGVKD. There are 14 residues in the CDR3.

About this clonotype itself: Germline is not matched at one junction end, which may reflect a read error. This chain joins TRBV2 and TRBJ2-3; a weak D match, TRBD2 (5 bases). The CDR3 extends over 15 amino acids. CDR1 and CDR2 from the germline V gene are SNHLY and FYNNEI. CDR3 sequence: CGSSEAVGRTDTQYF. CDR3 nucleotides: TGTGGCAGCAGTGAAGCGGTTGGCCGGACAGATACGCAGTATTTT.

As concerns this clonotype: The CDR3 ends on some other residue instead of the conserved phenylalanine or tryptophan, so this is likely a read error. J is TRBJ1-4 and V is TRBV5-1; 7 bases are shared with TRBD1. Germline values: CDR1 SGHRS, CDR2 YFSETQ. This CDR3 contains 13 residues. Trimming cost V 0 bases and J 10 bases; bases outside gene matches: 3. The CDR3 sequence is CASSLGTGGKLFY. CDR3 bases: TGCGCCAGCAGCTTGGGGACAGGTGGAAAACTGTTTTAT.

This clonotype was seen only once. This chain links TRBV7-9 with TRBJ1-2; D is undetermined. CDR1 is SEHNR and CDR2 is FQNEAQ in the germline V gene (reference sequence). The CDR3 contains 12 residues. The V end lost 0 bases, the J end lost 9 bases, and 8 bases lay between the germline ends. The CDR3 sequence: CASSLAAASYTF. The CDR3 nucleotides are TGTGCCAGCAGCTTAGCTGCCGCAAGCTACACCTTC. Together with reference TRBV7-9 and TRBJ1-2, the CDR3 gives the full variable domain: DTGVSQNPRHKITKRGQNVTFRCDPISEHNRLYWYRQTLGQGPEFLTYFQNEAQLEKSRLLSDRFSAERPKGSFSTLEIQRTEQGDSAMYLCASSLAAASYTFGSGTRLTVV.

Of note for this clonotype: A read error may account for a junction end that differs from germline. This rearrangement joins TRBV7-9 to TRBJ2-1, with D perhaps TRBD1 or TRBD2 (5 bases each). Germline CDR1 and CDR2: SEHNR and FQNEAQ (reference sequence). CDR3 size: 16 residues. CDR3 coding DNA: TGTTCCAGCAGCTTGGGACCAGCGGAAGTCTACAATGAGCAGTTCTTC. Encoded protein: CSSSLGPAEVYNEQFF. The whole variable domain, filled in from reference TRBV7-9 and TRBJ2-1, reads DTGVSQNPRHKITKRGQNVTFRCDPISEHNRLYWYRQTLGQGPEFLTYFQNEAQLEKSRLLSDRFSAERPKGSFSTLEIQRTEQGDSAMYLCSSSLGPAEVYNEQFFGPGTRLTVL.

This clonotype was recorded many times. The chain recombines TRBV30 with TRBJ1-1; TRBD1 agrees at 8 bases. The germline V gene has CDR1 GTSNPN and CDR2 SVGIG (reference sequence). This CDR3 has 15 amino acids. The J segment lost 1 base and the V segment lost 3 bases, leaving 7 bases of the junction unmatched. CDR3 coding DNA: TGTGCCTGGAGCAAAGGACAGGGAACGAACACTGAAGCTTTCTTT. This codes for CAWSKGQGTNTEAFF.

The chain employs TRBV5-1 and TRBJ1-5; D is uncertain. The V end lost 0 bases, the J end lost 3 bases, and 7 bases lay between the germline ends. CDR1 and CDR2 from the germline V gene are SGHRS and YFSETQ. This CDR3 has 14 amino acids. The CDR3 DNA follows: TGCGCCAGCAGCTTGGGGTGGAACAATCAGCCCCAGCATTTT. Translated, it gives CASSLGWNNQPQHF.

This chain links TRBV6-6 with TRBJ2-7; 7 bases align to TRBD2. Looked up from germline, CDR1 is MNHNY and CDR2 is SVGAGI (reference sequence). This CDR3 is built from 14 residues. The ends lost 6 bases at V and 2 bases at J; junction bases unmatched: 7. This CDR3 is CASRSGTMTYEQYF. DNA for the CDR3: TGTGCCAGCAGAAGCGGGACTATGACCTACGAGCAGTACTTC.

This clonotype was observed a handful of times. Since no conserved phenylalanine or tryptophan closes the CDR3, a read error is the likely cause. V gene TRBV7-9 combines with J gene TRBJ1-1; D ambiguous. CDR3 length equals 16 residues. The germline V gene encodes CDR1 SEHNR and CDR2 FQNEAQ (reference sequence). As DNA, the CDR3 is TGTACCAGCAGCTTAGGGTTCCGCAGGAAGAACACTGAAGCTTTCTTA. This codes for CTSSLGFRRKNTEAFL.

Regarding this clonotype: A much larger clone is a single base away; this may be a read error. V and J are TRBV5-1 and TRBJ2-1; D uncertain. CDR1 is SGHRS and CDR2 is YFSETQ in the germline V gene. CDR3 size: 13 residues. The CDR3 nucleotides are TGCGCCAGCAGCCCCGGAGATGTCTCTGAGCAGTTATTC. It is translated as CASSPGDVSEQLF. The variable domain in full, with the rest retrieved from reference TRBV5-1 and TRBJ2-1, is KAGVTQTPRYLIKTRGQQVTLSCSPISGHRSVSWYQQTPGQGLQFLFEYFSETQRNKGNFPGRFSGRQFSNSRSEMNVSTLELGDSALYLCASSPGDVSEQLFGPGTRLTVL.

This clonotype was seen once. A much larger clone is a single base away; this may be a read error. The rearrangement joins TRBV29-1 to TRBJ2-1; D gene unclear. V lost 5 bases and J lost 8, with 7 bases in between. The V gene's germline CDR1 is SQVTM and CDR2 ANQGSEA. The CDR3 is 10 residues long. DNA of the CDR3: TGCAGCGTTTATATCGATGAGCAGTTCTTC. This sequence encodes CSVYIDEQFF.

This clonotype has only a few counts. The junction and the germline gene differ at one end; a read error may be behind it. The chain recombines TRBV29-1 with TRBJ2-1; 10 nucleotides line up with TRBD1. CDR3 length: 17 residues. CDR1 and CDR2 from the germline V gene are SQVTM and ANQGSEA. The CDR3: CSVKDRGGLGSYDEQLF. CDR3 DNA sequence: TGCAGCGTTAAGGACAGGGGGGGCCTTGGATCCTACGATGAGCAGCTCTTC.

Note on this clonotype: This is likely a read error, given that the CDR3 carries no conserved phenylalanine or tryptophan at its end. The DNA is omitted, as the CDR3 cannot be located on it reliably, and the CDR3 follows TCRdb's listing. This sequence joins TRBV4-1 and TRBJ1-2; TRBD1 is the table's D call and was not checked against the DNA. Germline values: CDR1 MGHRA, CDR2 YSYEKL. Inclusive of both ends, the CDR3 amounts to 16 amino acids. The CDR3 is CASSQDQWTESGGYSL.

A word on this clonotype: A junction end diverges from the germline sequence, so it may reflect a read error. This chain uses TRBV11-1 with TRBJ2-7; TRBD1 matches at 10 bases. From germline, CDR1 is SGHAT and CDR2 FQDESV (reference sequence). There are 14 residues in the CDR3. In nucleotides, the CDR3 is TGCGCCATCAGCCGGGACAGGGGAACCTATGAGCAGTACTTC. This sequence encodes CAISRDRGTYEQYF.

This clonotype was seen once. Relative to the germline gene, one junction end is altered; a read error may explain this. The rearrangement joins TRBV28 to TRBJ2-1; the D call may be TRBD1 or TRBD2 (5 bases each). The CDR3 covers 16 residues. CDR1 is MDHEN, CDR2 SYDVKM, per germline. The CDR3 sequence is CARSAGGTRSYNEQFF. The CDR3 nucleotides read TGTGCCCGCAGTGCCGGTGGGACCCGCTCCTACAATGAGCAGTTCTTC.

There are many counts of this clonotype. CDR3: CASRQQGWETQYF. The CDR3 bases are TGTGCCAGCAGGCAACAGGGATGGGAGACCCAGTACTTC. This chain connects TRBV28 to TRBJ2-5; D may be TRBD1 (6 bases). V lost 6 bases and J lost 5, with 13 bases in between. The CDR3 runs 13 residues. Germline loops: CDR1 MDHEN, CDR2 SYDVKM.

The rearrangement uses TRBV7-8 and TRBJ1-2; no firm D call. Germline V gives CDR1 SGHVS, CDR2 FQNEAQ. V gave up 5 bases and J gave up 2 bases, with 21 bases separating them. The CDR3 loop spans 17 amino acids. CDR3 bases: TGTGCCAGCAGCCTAATCCCATTGGTACAGCCAAACTATGGCTACACCTTC. Residues: CASSLIPLVQPNYGYTF.

This clonotype was observed once. This may arise from a read error, as a much more abundant clone is one base away. This sequence joins TRBV5-1 and TRBJ1-1; D possibly corresponds to TRBD1 (6 bases). V was shortened by 4 bases and J by 1 base, with 17 bases between the two germline ends. There are 16 residues in the CDR3. CDR1 is SGHRS and CDR2 is YFSETQ in the germline V gene. CDR3 DNA sequence: TGCGCCAGCAGCCCCTTGGCGGGGGCTTGGAACACTGAAGCTTTCTTT. It yields the protein CASSPLAGAWNTEAFF.

As for this clonotype: The junction shows a germline mismatch at one end, possibly a read error. The chain links TRBV6-6 to TRBJ1-5; 7 bases line up with TRBD1. Germline V gene data show CDR1 as MNHNY and CDR2 as SVGAGI (reference sequence). This CDR3 comprises 17 residues. CDR3: CANSYSAGQTSNQPHHF. CDR3 in DNA: TGTGCCAACAGTTACTCCGCGGGACAGACTAGCAATCAGCCCCACCATTTT.

This clonotype was found many times. V usage is TRBV5-1 and J usage is TRBJ2-3, with 8 bases identical to TRBD1. V was pared by 4 bases and J by 1 base, with 5 bases of the junction left unmatched. The V gene's germline CDR1 is SGHRS and CDR2 YFSETQ. This CDR3 has 15 residues. The CDR3 loop reads CASSPDRGGTDTQYF. CDR3 nucleotides: TGCGCCAGCAGCCCTGACAGGGGCGGCACAGATACGCAGTATTTT.

V gene TRBV10-3 combines with J gene TRBJ2-5, with D hard to call. The V and J ends lost 4 bases and 2 bases respectively, with 14 bases between them. Per germline, CDR1 ENHRY and CDR2 SYGVKD. CDR3 size: 15 residues. For the CDR3, the DNA is TGTGCCATCAGTGGCCCGCTATATGATCAAGAGACCCAGTACTTC. The encoded protein is CAISGPLYDQETQYF.

Remarks on this clonotype: A read error may account for a junction end that differs from germline. The chain joins TRBV11-3 to TRBJ2-1, with a possible D match to TRBD2 (6 bases). Germline V lookup: CDR1 SGHNT, CDR2 YENEEA. CDR3 length equals 14 residues. CDR3 nucleotides: TGTGCCAGCAGCCCCGGTTCGGCGTCGGGGGTGCAGCTCTTC. Its translation is CASSPGSASGVQLF.

This clonotype was observed at least ten times. The V gene is TRBV30, the J gene TRBJ2-1; D remains unclear. V lost 1 base and J lost 2, with 6 bases in between. The CDR3 has 13 amino acids. Germline V CDR1 and CDR2: GTSNPN, SVGIG (reference sequence). The CDR3 DNA is TGTGCCTGGAGTGGCGGAACCTACAATGAGCAGTTCTTC. Translation gives CAWSGGTYNEQFF.